This T cell receptor beta chain is drawn from a study of technical replicates of blood from four donors (dated by TCRdb to about 2017). Per the germline V gene (reference sequence), MNHEY is the CDR1 and SMNVEV is the CDR2. Trimming leaves V shorter by 3 bases and J shorter by 6 bases, with the junction holding 5 bases beyond the gene matches. Spanning cysteine to phenylalanine, the CDR3 consists of 14 amino acids. Only CDR3 DNA remains: 42 bases, in frame from the first base. Library generation was performed with the immunoSEQ multiplex PCR assay. The table was pulled from immuneACCESS by TCRdb, which kept in-frame rearrangements only. Such tables lose some clones; where checked, under half of the loss comes from unresolved V genes, and the rest has no known cause. This sample holds more than 60,000 clones; just under 95% were observed only once. The ten largest make up 0.35% to 0.45% of the sample.

Regarding this clone: What this receptor recognizes is not known. Per-base quality was not reported, and no clone a single base away is much larger than it.

This receptor was obtained from a human donor in good health. Input material: T cells isolated from PBMCs. The chain is made from TRBV27 and TRBJ2-4; TRBD1 lines up with 7 middle nucleotides. This receptor carries the CDR3 CASSFTGALNIQYF. The DNA sequence reads TGTGCCAGCAGTTTTACAGGGGCCTTAAACATTCAGTACTTC.